Reported below is one T cell receptor (beta chain). The target antigen is unknown. This sample is drawn from a study of T cells in tumors after PD-1 blockade. Study details: Patients had no prior checkpoint blockade, systemic immunosuppressants, or anti-cancer therapy within 4 weeks. Study-wide results and caveats: Peripheral recruitment is suggested, as some novel exhausted tumor clones were in pre-treatment blood.

Tumor biopsies came from the same primary tumor site before and after PD-1 blockade. The table came from immunoSEQ multiplex PCR; TCRdb's copy has only in-frame clones and leaves some out. The table has roughly 9,300 clones, about 59% seen once. The sample consisted of tumor tissue, taken after anti-PD-1 treatment. The TCR originated in a human donor with basal cell carcinoma.

This CDR3 reads CASNIAGRETQYF. The DNA for the CDR3 is TGTGCCAGCAATATAGCGGGGAGGGAGACCCAGTACTTC. The rearrangement links TRBV6-5 to TRBJ2-5, with 8 bases lining up with TRBD2. This CDR3 is 13 amino acids long. V lost 7 bases to trimming and J lost 5 bases; unmatched junction nucleotides: 6. Germline lookup yields CDR1 MNHEY and CDR2 SVGAGI.